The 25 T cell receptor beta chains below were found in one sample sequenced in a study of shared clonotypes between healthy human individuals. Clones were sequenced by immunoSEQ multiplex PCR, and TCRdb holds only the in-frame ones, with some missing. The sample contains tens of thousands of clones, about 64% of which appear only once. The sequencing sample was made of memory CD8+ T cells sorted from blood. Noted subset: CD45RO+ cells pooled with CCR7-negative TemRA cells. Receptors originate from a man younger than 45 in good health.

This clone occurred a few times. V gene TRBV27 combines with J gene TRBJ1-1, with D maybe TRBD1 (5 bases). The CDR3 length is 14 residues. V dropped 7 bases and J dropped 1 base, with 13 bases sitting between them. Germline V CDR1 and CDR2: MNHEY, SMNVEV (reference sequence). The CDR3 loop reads CASNPIGGNTEAFF. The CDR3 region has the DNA TGTGCCAGCAATCCCATCGGGGGGAACACTGAAGCTTTCTTT.

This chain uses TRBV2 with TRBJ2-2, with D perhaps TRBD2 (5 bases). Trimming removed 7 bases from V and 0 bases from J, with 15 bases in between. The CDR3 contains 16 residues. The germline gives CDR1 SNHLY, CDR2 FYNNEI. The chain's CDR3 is CASMQTPGSNTGELFF. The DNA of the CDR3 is TGTGCCAGCATGCAAACCCCGGGATCGAACACCGGGGAGCTGTTTTTT.

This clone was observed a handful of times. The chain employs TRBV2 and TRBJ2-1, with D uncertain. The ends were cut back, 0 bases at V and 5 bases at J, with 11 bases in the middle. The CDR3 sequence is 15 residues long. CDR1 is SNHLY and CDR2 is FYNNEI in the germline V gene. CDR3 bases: TGTGCCAGCAGTGAAGCGCTTCCAGGTCACAATGAGCAGTTCTTC. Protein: CASSEALPGHNEQFF.

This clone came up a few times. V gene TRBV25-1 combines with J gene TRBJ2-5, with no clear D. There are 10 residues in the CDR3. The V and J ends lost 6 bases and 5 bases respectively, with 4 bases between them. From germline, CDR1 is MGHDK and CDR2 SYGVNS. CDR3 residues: CASSDETQYF. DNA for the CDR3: TGTGCCAGCAGCGATGAGACCCAGTACTTC.

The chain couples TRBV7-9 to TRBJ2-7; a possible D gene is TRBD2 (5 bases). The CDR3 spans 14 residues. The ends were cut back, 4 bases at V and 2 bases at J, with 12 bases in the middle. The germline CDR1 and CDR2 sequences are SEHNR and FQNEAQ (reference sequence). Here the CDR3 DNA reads TGTGCCAGCAGCTCGGTTGGAGGAGCCTACGAGCAGTACTTC. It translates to CASSSVGGAYEQYF.

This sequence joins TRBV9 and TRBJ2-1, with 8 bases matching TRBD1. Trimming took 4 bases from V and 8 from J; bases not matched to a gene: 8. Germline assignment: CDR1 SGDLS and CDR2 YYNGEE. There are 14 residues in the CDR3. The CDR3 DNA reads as TGTGCCAGCAGCCCATGGACAGGGTTGGATGAGCAGTTCTTC. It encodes CASSPWTGLDEQFF. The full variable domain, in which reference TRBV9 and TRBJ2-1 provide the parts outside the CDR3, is DSGVTQTPKHLITATGQRVTLRCSPRSGDLSVYWYQQSLDQGLQFLIQYYNGEERAKGNILERFSAQQFPDLHSELNLSSLELGDSALYFCASSPWTGLDEQFFGPGTRLTVL.

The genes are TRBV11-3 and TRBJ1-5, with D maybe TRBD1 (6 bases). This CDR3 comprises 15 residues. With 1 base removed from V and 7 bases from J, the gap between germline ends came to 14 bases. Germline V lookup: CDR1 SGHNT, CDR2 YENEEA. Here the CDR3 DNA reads TGTGCCAGCAGCTTAGTTAAGGACAGCGGACAGCCCCAGCATTTT. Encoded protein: CASSLVKDSGQPQHF.

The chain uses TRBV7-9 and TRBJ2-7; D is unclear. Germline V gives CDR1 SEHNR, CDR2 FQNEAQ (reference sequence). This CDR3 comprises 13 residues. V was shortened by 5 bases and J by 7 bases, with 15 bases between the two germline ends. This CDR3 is CASSRSGLSEQYF. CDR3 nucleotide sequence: TGTGCCAGCAGCCGCAGTGGGCTGTCGGAGCAGTACTTC.

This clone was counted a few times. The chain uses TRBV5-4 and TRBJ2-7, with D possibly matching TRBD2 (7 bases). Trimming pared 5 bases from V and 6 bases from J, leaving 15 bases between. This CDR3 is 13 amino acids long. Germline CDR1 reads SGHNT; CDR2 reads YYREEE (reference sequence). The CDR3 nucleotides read TGTGCCAGCAGGACGGGGGGCAAATCCGAGCAGTACTTC. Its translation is CASRTGGKSEQYF. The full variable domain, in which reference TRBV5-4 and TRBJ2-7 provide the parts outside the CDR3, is ETGVTQSPTHLIKTRGQQVTLRCSSQSGHNTVSWYQQALGQGPQFIFQYYREEENGRGNFPPRFSGLQFPNYSSELNVNALELDDSALYLCASRTGGKSEQYFGPGTRLTVT.

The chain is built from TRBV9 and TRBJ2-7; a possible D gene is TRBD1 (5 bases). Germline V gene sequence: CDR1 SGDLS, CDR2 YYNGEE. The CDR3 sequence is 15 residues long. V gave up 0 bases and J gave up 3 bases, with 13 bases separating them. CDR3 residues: CASSVAGFGVYEQYF. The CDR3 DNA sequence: TGTGCCAGCAGCGTAGCAGGGTTTGGAGTCTACGAGCAGTACTTC.

The CDR3 here is CASSLGGDTIYF. As DNA, the CDR3 is TGTGCCAGCAGCCTGGGGGGAGACACCATATATTTT. V gene TRBV28 combines with J gene TRBJ1-3; D possibly corresponds to TRBD1 (5 bases). Looked up from germline, CDR1 is MDHEN and CDR2 is SYDVKM. The CDR3 sequence is 12 residues long. The V end lost 6 bases, the J end lost 8 bases, and 11 bases lay between the germline ends.

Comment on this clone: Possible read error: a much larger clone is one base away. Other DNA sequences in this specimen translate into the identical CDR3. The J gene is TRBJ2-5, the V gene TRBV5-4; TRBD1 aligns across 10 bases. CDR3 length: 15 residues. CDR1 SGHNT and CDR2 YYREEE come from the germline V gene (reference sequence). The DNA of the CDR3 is TGTGCCAGCAGCTTGAATGTTGGGACAGGGGAGACTCAGTACTTC. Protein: CASSLNVGTGETQYF.

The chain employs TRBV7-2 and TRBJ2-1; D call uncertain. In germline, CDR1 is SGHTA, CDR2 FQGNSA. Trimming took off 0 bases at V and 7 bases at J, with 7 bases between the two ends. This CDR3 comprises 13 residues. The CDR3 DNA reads TGTGCCAGCAGCTTAGCGCCAATAAATGAGCAGTTCTTC. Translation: CASSLAPINEQFF.

The CDR3 bases are TGTGCCAGCAGCTTACTTCCAGGCACAGATACGCAGTATTTT. As protein: CASSLLPGTDTQYF. The rearrangement links TRBV7-2 to TRBJ2-3; D is uncertain. The V gene's germline CDR1 is SGHTA and CDR2 FQGNSA. Trimming left V 2 bases short and J 1 base short, with 7 bases between. The CDR3 sequence is 14 residues long.

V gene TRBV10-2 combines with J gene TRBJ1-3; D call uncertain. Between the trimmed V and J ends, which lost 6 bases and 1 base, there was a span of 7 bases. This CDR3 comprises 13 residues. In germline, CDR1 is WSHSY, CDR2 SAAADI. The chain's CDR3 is CASRRDSGNTIYF. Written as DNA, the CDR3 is TGCGCCAGCAGGAGGGATTCTGGAAACACCATATATTTT.

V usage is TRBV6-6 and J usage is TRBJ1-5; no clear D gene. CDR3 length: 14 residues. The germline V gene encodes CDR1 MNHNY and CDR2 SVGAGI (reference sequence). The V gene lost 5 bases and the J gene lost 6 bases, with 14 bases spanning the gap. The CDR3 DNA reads TGTGCCAGCAGTCCTGGAGGGAGAGTTCAGCCCCAGCATTTT. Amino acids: CASSPGGRVQPQHF.

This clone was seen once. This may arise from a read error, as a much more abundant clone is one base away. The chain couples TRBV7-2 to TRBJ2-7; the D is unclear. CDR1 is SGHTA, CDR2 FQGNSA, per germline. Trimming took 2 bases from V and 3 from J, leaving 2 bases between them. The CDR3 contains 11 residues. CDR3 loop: CASSLNYEQYF. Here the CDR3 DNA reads TGTGCCAGCAGCTTAAACTACGAGCAGTACTTC.

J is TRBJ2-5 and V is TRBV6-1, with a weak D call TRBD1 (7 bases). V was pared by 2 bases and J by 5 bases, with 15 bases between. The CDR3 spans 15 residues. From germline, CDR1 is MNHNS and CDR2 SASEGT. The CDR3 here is CASSENRGGGETQYF. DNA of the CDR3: TGTGCCAGCAGTGAAAACAGGGGAGGAGGTGAGACCCAGTACTTC.

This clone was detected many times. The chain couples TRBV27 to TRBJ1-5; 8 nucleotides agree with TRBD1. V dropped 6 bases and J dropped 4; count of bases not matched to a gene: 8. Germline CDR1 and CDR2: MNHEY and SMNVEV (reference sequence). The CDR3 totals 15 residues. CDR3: CASRYNDRGNQPQHF. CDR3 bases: TGTGCCAGCAGATACAATGACAGGGGAAATCAGCCCCAGCATTTT.

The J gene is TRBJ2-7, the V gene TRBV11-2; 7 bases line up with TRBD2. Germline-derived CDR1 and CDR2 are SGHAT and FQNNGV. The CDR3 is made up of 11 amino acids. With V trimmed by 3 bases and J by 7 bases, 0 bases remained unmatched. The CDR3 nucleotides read TGTGCCAGCAGCTTCGGGGGGGAGCAGTACTTC. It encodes CASSFGGEQYF.

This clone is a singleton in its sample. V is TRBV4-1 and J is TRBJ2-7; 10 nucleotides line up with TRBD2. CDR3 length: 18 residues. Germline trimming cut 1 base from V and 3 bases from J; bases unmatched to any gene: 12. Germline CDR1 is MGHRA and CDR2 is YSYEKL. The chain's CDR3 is CASSQVGREASGSYEQYF. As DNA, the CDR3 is TGCGCCAGCAGCCAAGTGGGCAGGGAAGCTAGCGGGAGCTACGAGCAGTACTTC.

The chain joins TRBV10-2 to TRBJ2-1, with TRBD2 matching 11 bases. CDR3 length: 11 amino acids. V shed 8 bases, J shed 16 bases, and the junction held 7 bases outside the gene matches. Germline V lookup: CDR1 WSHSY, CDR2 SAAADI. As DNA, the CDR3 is TGCGCCAGCTGGGGACTAGCGGTTTTCTTCTTC. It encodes CASWGLAVFFF.

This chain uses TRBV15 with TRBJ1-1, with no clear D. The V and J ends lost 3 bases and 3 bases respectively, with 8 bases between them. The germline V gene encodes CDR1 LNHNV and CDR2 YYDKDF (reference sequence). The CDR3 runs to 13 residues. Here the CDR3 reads CATSRAGYTEAFF. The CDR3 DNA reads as TGTGCCACCAGCAGGGCAGGCTACACTGAAGCTTTCTTT.

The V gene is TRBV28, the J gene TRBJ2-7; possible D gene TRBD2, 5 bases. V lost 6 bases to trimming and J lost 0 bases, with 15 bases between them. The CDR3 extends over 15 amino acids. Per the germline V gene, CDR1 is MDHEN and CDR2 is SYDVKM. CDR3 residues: CASSPRTLSSYEQYF. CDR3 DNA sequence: TGTGCCAGCAGCCCTAGGACTCTTAGCTCCTACGAGCAGTACTTC.

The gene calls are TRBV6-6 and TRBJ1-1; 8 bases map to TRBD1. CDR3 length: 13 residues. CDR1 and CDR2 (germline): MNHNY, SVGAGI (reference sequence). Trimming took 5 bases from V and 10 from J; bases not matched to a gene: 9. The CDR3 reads CASSPQGALTAFF. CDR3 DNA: TGTGCCAGCAGTCCCCAGGGGGCTCTTACAGCTTTCTTT.